These 11 T cell receptor beta chains were all obtained from the same sample, sequenced in a study of blood T cell repertoires in COVID-19. Assay: immunoSEQ multiplex PCR; the TCRdb copy retains only in-frame clones and omits some. The sample has about 300,000 clones, nearly 90% seen once. Sequencing input: PBMCs or T cells enriched from blood (not recorded which). Receptor source: a woman in her forties or fifties who had been exposed to COVID-19.

The chain recombines TRBV2 with TRBJ2-3; the D gene is possibly TRBD1 (6 bases). The CDR3 is 15 amino acids. Germline V lookup: CDR1 SNHLY, CDR2 FYNNEI. The ends were cut back, 2 bases at V and 4 bases at J, with 13 bases in the middle. CDR3 sequence (DNA): TGTGCCAGCAGTGAATTGGGGGCCGGGGCAGATACGCAGTATTTT. Its protein product is CASSELGAGADTQYF. Full variable domain (remainder filled in from reference TRBV2 and TRBJ2-3): EPEVTQTPSHQVTQMGQEVILRCVPISNHLYFYWYRQILGQKVEFLVSFYNNEISEKSEIFDDQFSVERPDGSNFTLKIRSTKLEDSAMYFCASSELGAGADTQYFGPGTRLTVL.

The chain joins TRBV10-3 to TRBJ1-3; D gene unclear. Germline CDR1 and CDR2: ENHRY and SYGVKD. The CDR3 has 15 residues. V shed 6 bases and J shed 0 bases, with 12 bases lying between them. This chain's CDR3 is CAISKPESSGNTIYF. In nucleotides, the CDR3 is TGTGCCATCAGCAAACCGGAGAGCTCTGGAAACACCATATATTTT.

This clone was observed a single time. The V and J genes are TRBV2 and TRBJ1-5, with D perhaps TRBD1 (5 bases). Trimming left V 7 bases short and J 0 bases short, with 10 bases between. This CDR3 has 14 amino acids. From germline, CDR1 is SNHLY and CDR2 FYNNEI. CDR3 region: CASTGFFSNQPQHF. The CDR3 nucleotides are TGTGCCAGCACAGGGTTTTTTAGCAATCAGCCCCAGCATTTT.

This chain connects TRBV5-6 to TRBJ2-7; perhaps TRBD1 as D (6 bases). The CDR3 extends over 13 amino acids. V was trimmed by 4 bases and J by 3 bases, leaving 11 bases between them. CDR1 is SGHDT and CDR2 is YYEEEE in the germline V gene. In nucleotides, the CDR3 is TGTGCCAGCAGCCGCAGGGGATACTACGAGCAGTACTTC. This translates into CASSRRGYYEQYF.

This sequence joins TRBV28 and TRBJ2-5; 8 bases line up with TRBD2. CDR1 is MDHEN, CDR2 SYDVKM, per germline. Trimming at V came to 6 bases and at J to 0 bases, leaving 9 bases not matched to a gene. This CDR3 is 16 amino acids long. In DNA, the CDR3 is TGTGCCAGCAGCCCCAATGGAGCGGGGGACCAAGAGACCCAGTACTTC. The encoded protein is CASSPNGAGDQETQYF.

The rearrangement joins TRBV28 to TRBJ1-1; maybe TRBD1 (5 bases). Looked up from germline, CDR1 is MDHEN and CDR2 is SYDVKM. V shed 7 bases and J shed 6 bases, with 18 bases lying between them. The CDR3 contains 14 residues. The CDR3 nucleotides read TGTGCCAGCACCATAGTTGGGGGGTTTGCTGAAGCTTTCTTT. This codes for CASTIVGGFAEAFF.

The chain combines TRBV28 with TRBJ2-5, with D possibly matching TRBD1 (6 bases). V was cut by 3 bases and J by 2 bases, with 13 bases left in between. This CDR3 is built from 15 residues. Germline CDR1 MDHEN, CDR2 SYDVKM. In DNA, the CDR3 is TGTGCCAGCAGTTTCACCGACAGGCTTCAAGAGACCCAGTACTTC. Its protein is CASSFTDRLQETQYF.

This chain connects TRBV4-2 to TRBJ2-5; D not certain. CDR3 size: 12 residues. Between the trimmed V and J ends, which lost 1 base and 4 bases, there was a span of 4 bases. CDR1 and CDR2 from the germline V gene are LGHNA and YNFKEQ. The CDR3 region has the DNA TGTGCCAGCAGCCAAGGAGGAGAGACCCAGTACTTC. The encoded protein is CASSQGGETQYF.

V and J are TRBV6-1 and TRBJ1-6; 7 bases are shared with TRBD1. Per the germline V gene, CDR1 is MNHNS and CDR2 is SASEGT. Trimming at V came to 0 bases and at J to 0 bases, leaving 2 bases not matched to a gene. The CDR3 spans 17 residues. CDR3 DNA sequence: TGTGCCAGCAGTGAAGCGGGACAGAGCTCCTATAATTCACCCCTCCACTTT. This gives the protein CASSEAGQSSYNSPLHF.

The chain employs TRBV11-3 and TRBJ1-3, with D hard to call. The V gene's germline CDR1 is SGHNT and CDR2 YENEEA. This CDR3 contains 13 residues. V was pared by 5 bases and J by 0 bases, with 5 bases between. CDR3 amino acids: CASSASSGNTIYF. In DNA, the CDR3 is TGTGCCAGCAGCGCCAGCTCTGGAAACACCATATATTTT.

The CDR3 reads CASSLGTGGKLFF. CDR3 in DNA: TGCGCCAGCAGCCTTGGGACAGGTGGGAAACTGTTTTTT. This chain uses TRBV5-1 with TRBJ1-4, with 8 bases that match TRBD1. The CDR3 runs to 13 residues. J gave up 11 bases and V 4 bases, and 7 bases lay outside the gene matches. CDR1 and CDR2 (germline): SGHRS, YFSETQ.